The present TCR beta chain was sequenced within a study of blood T cell repertoires in COVID-19. The CDR3 is 16 residues long. The germline gives CDR1 LNHDA, CDR2 SQIVND (reference sequence). The V end was cut by 3 bases, the J end by 2 bases, with 14 bases between. Patients from Seattle were sampled longitudinally, starting during active infection. Authors' analysis steps: By means of reference gene primer amplification, nucleated cell counts were estimated. Measured with immunoSEQ multiplex PCR; TCRdb has only the in-frame clones, and not every one. V and J calls and clone size are those listed in that table; D and trimming were worked out from the DNA. Among 150,000 to 200,000 clones, roughly 76% were seen once, and the ten largest hold approximately 12%.

The source is a woman of 80 years or more with COVID-19, enrolled during active disease. The chain employs TRBV19 and TRBJ1-5; the D gene is possibly TRBD1 (6 bases). Sequenced input: peripheral blood. The CDR3 DNA follows: TGTGCCAGTAGTATCCAGGGGAGATGGGGCAATCAGCCCCAGCATTTT. Amino acids: CASSIQGRWGNQPQHF.